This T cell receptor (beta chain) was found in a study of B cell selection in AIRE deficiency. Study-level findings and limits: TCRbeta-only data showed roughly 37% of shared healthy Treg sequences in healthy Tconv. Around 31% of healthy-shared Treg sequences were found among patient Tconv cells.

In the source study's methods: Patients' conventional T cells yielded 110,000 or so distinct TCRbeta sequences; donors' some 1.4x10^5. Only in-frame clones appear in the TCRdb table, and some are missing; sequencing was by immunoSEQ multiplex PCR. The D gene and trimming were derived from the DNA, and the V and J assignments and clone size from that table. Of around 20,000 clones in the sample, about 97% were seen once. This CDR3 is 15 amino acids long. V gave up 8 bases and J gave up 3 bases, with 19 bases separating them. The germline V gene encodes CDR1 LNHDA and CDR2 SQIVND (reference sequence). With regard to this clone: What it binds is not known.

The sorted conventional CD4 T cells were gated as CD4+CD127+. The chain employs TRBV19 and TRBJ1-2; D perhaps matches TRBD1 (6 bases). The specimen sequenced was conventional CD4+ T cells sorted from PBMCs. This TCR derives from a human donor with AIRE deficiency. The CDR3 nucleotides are TGTGCCAGTGTAGGACAGATTAAAAGGGACTATGGCTACACCTTC. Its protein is CASVGQIKRDYGYTF.